The entry below gives a single T cell receptor beta chain sequence along with its context. This sample stems from a study of blood T cell repertoires in COVID-19. About the study: Samples representing acute and convalescent COVID-19 were sourced from the United States, Italy and Spain. PBMCs, B-cell-depleted T cells, or T cells provided the cDNA or gDNA that made up the material.

This CDR3 is 16 amino acids long. V lost 5 bases and J 8 bases, leaving 23 bases between the germline ends. CDR1 and CDR2 from the germline V gene are SGHRS and YFSETQ. Original processing notes: For nucleated cells, counts were estimated from reference gene primer amplification. Sequenced by immunoSEQ multiplex PCR; TCRdb stores in-frame clones only, minus some. That table supplies the V and J calls and clone size; D and trimming were determined from the DNA. Of approximately 40,000 clones detected, under 90% appear once; the ten largest clones hold 5.5% to 7.5%. The sequencing sample was made of peripheral blood. This receptor was obtained from a human donor in a cohort sampled during active COVID-19. This chain uses TRBV5-1 with TRBJ1-5; possibly TRBD1 for D (6 bases). The CDR3 DNA reads TGCGCCAGCAGAGTAAGAGGGGGTATCGATCCGGAGCCCCAGCATTTT. This encodes CASRVRGGIDPEPQHF.